The clone carrying this TCR beta chain came up a few times. Antigen: not known. This entry belongs to a study of blood T cells in healthy people across ages. Study results and limitations: The unknown donor CMV status may have confounded expanded clonotype changes.

PCR was performed a second time for 7 to 11 cycles using a sample-barcoded 5' primer and a J-beta primer mix. Each cDNA molecule carried a tag from a template-switch adaptor that contained 12 random nucleotides. Paired-end reads containing CDR3 totaled no fewer than 3 million for each sample. TCRdb recomputed calls from the 5' RACE reads with MiXCR, one row per CDR3 protein. The sample shows more than 700,000 distinct CDR3 sequences, 53% of them seen only once. This receptor was obtained from a man older than 75 in good health. Material for sequencing was blood.

CDR3 DNA: TGTGCCAGCAGCTCCATTAGTGGGGGAAGTGAGCAGTACTTC. This translates into CASSSISGGSEQYF. The chain combines TRBV7-2 with TRBJ2-7; D tentatively reads TRBD1 or TRBD2 (5 bases each). The germline V and J ends were trimmed by 4 bases and 7 bases, with 17 bases remaining between them. Germline loops: CDR1 SGHTA, CDR2 FQGNSA. The CDR3 is 14 amino acids.